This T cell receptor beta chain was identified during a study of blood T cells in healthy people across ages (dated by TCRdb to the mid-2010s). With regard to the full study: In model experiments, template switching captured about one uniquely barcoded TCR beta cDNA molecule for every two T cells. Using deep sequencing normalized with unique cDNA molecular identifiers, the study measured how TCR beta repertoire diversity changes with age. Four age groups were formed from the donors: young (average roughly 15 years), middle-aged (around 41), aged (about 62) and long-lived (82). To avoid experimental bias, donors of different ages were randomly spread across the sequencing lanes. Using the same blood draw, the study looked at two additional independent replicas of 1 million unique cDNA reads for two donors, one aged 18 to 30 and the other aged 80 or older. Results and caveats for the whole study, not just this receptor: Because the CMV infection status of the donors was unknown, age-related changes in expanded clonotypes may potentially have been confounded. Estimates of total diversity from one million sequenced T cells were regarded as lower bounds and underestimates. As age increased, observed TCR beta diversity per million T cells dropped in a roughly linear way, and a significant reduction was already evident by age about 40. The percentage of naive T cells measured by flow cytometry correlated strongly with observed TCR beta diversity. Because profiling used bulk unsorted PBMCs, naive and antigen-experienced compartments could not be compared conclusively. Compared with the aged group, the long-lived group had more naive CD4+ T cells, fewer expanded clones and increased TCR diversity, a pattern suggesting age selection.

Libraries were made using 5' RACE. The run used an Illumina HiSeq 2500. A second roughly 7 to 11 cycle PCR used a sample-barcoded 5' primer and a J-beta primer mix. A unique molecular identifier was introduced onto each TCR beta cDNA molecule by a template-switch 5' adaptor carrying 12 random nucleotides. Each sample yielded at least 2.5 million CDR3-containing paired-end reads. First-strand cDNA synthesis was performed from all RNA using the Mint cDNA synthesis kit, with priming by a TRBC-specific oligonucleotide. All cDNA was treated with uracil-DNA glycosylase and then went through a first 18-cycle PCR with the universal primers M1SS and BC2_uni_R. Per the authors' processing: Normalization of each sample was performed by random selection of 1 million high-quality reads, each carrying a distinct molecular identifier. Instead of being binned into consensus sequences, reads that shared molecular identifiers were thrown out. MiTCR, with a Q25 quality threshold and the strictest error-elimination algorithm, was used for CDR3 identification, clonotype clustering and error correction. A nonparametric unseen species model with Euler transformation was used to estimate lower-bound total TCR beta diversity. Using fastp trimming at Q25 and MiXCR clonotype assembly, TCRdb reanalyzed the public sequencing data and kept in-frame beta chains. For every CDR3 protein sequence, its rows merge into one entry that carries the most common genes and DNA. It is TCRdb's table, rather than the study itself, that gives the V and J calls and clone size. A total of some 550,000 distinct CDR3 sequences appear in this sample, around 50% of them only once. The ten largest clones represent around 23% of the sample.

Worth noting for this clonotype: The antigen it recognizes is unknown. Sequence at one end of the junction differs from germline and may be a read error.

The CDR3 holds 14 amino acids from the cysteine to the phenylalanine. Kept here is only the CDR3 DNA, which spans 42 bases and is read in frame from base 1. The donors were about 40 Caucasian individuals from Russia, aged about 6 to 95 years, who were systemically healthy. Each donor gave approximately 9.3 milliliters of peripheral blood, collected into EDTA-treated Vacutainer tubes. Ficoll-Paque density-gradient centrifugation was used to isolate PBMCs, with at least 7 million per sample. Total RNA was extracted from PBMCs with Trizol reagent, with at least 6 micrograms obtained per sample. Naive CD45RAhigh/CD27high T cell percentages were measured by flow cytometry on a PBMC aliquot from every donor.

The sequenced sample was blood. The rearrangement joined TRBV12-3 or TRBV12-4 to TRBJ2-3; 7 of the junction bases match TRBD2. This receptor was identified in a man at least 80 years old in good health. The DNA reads TGTGCCAGCAGTTTCGGGGGGAGAGGAGATGCGCAGTATTTT. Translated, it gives CASSFGGRGDAQYF.